The entry below gives a single T cell receptor beta chain sequence along with its context. Its matching antigen is unknown. The data belong to a study of cytomegalovirus exposure and HLA in healthy donors. Broader study findings: There were a few CMV-associated chains whose specificity for CMV antigens was confirmed in vitro. Per a prior analysis, the majority of TCR beta V segments were productive roughly 90% or roughly 30% of the time.

60 Vbeta and 13 Jbeta primers were used in PCR. The assay was immunoSEQ multiplex PCR, and TCRdb's table has in-frame clones only and misses some. The top ten hold approximately 1.5% of the sample, which has under 200,000 clones, roughly 70% seen once. Germline CDR1 is MNHEY and CDR2 is SMNVEV (reference sequence). The CDR3 loop spans 16 amino acids. V lost 3 bases, J lost 3 bases, and 3 bases stayed unmatched. This receptor was identified in a girl aged 5 to 17 in good health and CMV-seronegative. Material for sequencing was PBMCs. V is TRBV27 and J is TRBJ2-2, with 11 bases identical to TRBD2. The CDR3 DNA follows: TGTGCCAGCAGTTTCCCGACTAGCGGGGACACCGGGGAGCTGTTTTTT. Protein product: CASSFPTSGDTGELFF.